A single sample gave rise to the 32 T cell receptor beta chains below, sequenced in a study of cytomegalovirus exposure and HLA in healthy donors. It was with 60 Vbeta and 13 Jbeta primers that the PCR ran. Sequenced by immunoSEQ multiplex PCR; TCRdb stores in-frame clones only, minus some. Found here are approximately 150,000 clones, roughly 80% of them singletons; the top ten hold around 1.3%. The sequenced sample was PBMCs. The receptor set was obtained from a woman between 50 and 59 years old in good health and CMV-seronegative.

This clone was counted once. This chain joins TRBV6-4 and TRBJ1-1; 11 bases are shared with TRBD1. Germline V gives CDR1 MRHNA, CDR2 SNTAGT. CDR3 length: 22 amino acids. Trimming cost V 2 bases and J 0 bases; bases outside gene matches: 20. This chain's CDR3 is CASSDANLPDRGRHPMNTEAFF. Here the CDR3 DNA reads TGTGCCAGCAGTGACGCAAACCTTCCGGACAGGGGGCGGCATCCCATGAACACTGAAGCTTTCTTT.

The V gene is TRBV4-1, the J gene TRBJ2-1; 9 bases are a match to TRBD2. With V trimmed by 0 bases and J by 7 bases, 10 bases remained unmatched. In germline, CDR1 is MGHRA, CDR2 YSYEKL. There are 17 residues in the CDR3. CDR3: CASSQERAGGVMNEQFF. DNA of the CDR3: TGCGCCAGCAGCCAAGAACGGGCGGGAGGGGTTATGAATGAGCAGTTCTTC.

This clone showed up just a few times. This chain links TRBV28 with TRBJ1-1, with 7 bases lining up with TRBD1. Germline trimming cut 4 bases from V and 5 bases from J; bases unmatched to any gene: 13. Germline-derived CDR1 and CDR2 are MDHEN and SYDVKM. This CDR3 is 16 amino acids long. The CDR3 DNA follows: TGTGCCAGCAGTTCTACTCAGCCAGGGGGAGTGACTGAAGCTTTCTTT. The encoded protein is CASSSTQPGGVTEAFF.

The chain recombines TRBV30 with TRBJ2-7; perhaps TRBD2 as D (5 bases). The CDR3 contains 13 residues. The ends were cut back, 6 bases at V and 0 bases at J, with 12 bases in the middle. Looked up from germline, CDR1 is GTSNPN and CDR2 is SVGIG (reference sequence). The CDR3 DNA follows: TGTGCCTGCCTAGCTAGCAGCTCCTACGAGCAGTACTTC. As protein: CACLASSSYEQYF.

The V gene is TRBV10-3, the J gene TRBJ2-1; 9 nucleotides line up with TRBD1. J was trimmed by 7 bases and V by 4 bases; bases with no gene match: 5. The CDR3 spans 14 residues. Looked up from germline, CDR1 is ENHRY and CDR2 is SYGVKD. For the CDR3, the DNA is TGTGCCATCAGTGGGACAGGGGCAAAGAATGAGCAGTTCTTC. It yields the protein CAISGTGAKNEQFF.

The V and J genes are TRBV27 and TRBJ1-1; perhaps TRBD1 as D (5 bases). V gave up 5 bases and J gave up 8 bases, with 12 bases separating them. The CDR3 spans 12 residues. Per germline, CDR1 MNHEY and CDR2 SMNVEV (reference sequence). CDR3 DNA: TGTGCCAGCAGTCCCCACAAGGGGGAAGCTTTCTTT. It encodes CASSPHKGEAFF.

The chain combines TRBV30 with TRBJ2-7; TRBD2 might be the D (7 bases). The CDR3 has 14 residues. The V gene lost 0 bases and the J gene lost 5 bases, with 14 bases spanning the gap. CDR1 is GTSNPN, CDR2 SVGIG, per germline (reference sequence). CDR3: CAWSVGGAGDEQYF. DNA for the CDR3: TGTGCCTGGAGTGTAGGGGGGGCAGGGGACGAGCAGTACTTC.

The genes are TRBV9 and TRBJ2-5; possibly TRBD2 for D (6 bases). The V gene lost 3 bases and the J gene lost 1 base, with 7 bases spanning the gap. CDR1 SGDLS and CDR2 YYNGEE come from the germline V gene. The CDR3 has 13 residues. The DNA for the CDR3 is TGTGCCAGCAGCGCGACTAGCCAAGAGACCCAGTACTTC. It yields the protein CASSATSQETQYF. Looking up the rest from reference TRBV9 and TRBJ2-5 gives the full variable domain: DSGVTQTPKHLITATGQRVTLRCSPRSGDLSVYWYQQSLDQGLQFLIQYYNGEERAKGNILERFSAQQFPDLHSELNLSSLELGDSALYFCASSATSQETQYFGPGTRLLVL.

J is TRBJ2-1 and V is TRBV5-1; D is perhaps TRBD2 (6 bases). Germline assignment: CDR1 SGHRS and CDR2 YFSETQ. V was pared by 2 bases and J by 7 bases, with 13 bases between. The CDR3 has 14 residues. DNA of the CDR3: TGCGCCAGCAGCTTTGGCGGGAAGGGGAATGAGCAGTTCTTC. Protein product: CASSFGGKGNEQFF.

This chain connects TRBV19 to TRBJ2-4; tentatively, D is TRBD2 (5 bases). The V end was cut by 7 bases, the J end by 0 bases, with 13 bases between. The CDR3 has 15 amino acids. Germline V gene sequence: CDR1 LNHDA, CDR2 SQIVND (reference sequence). This chain's CDR3 is CASTSSLIAKNIQYF. The CDR3 DNA reads TGTGCCAGTACTAGCAGCTTAATAGCCAAAAACATTCAGTACTTC.

The V and J genes are TRBV4-2 and TRBJ1-1; D perhaps matches TRBD1 (5 bases). The CDR3 runs to 15 residues. The V gene's germline CDR1 is LGHNA and CDR2 YNFKEQ. Trimming cost V 3 bases and J 1 base, with 12 bases left between them. CDR3 in DNA: TGTGCCAGCAGCCACATGGACATGACGAACACTGAAGCTTTCTTT. This encodes CASSHMDMTNTEAFF.

V usage is TRBV18 and J usage is TRBJ1-1, with 7 bases aligning to TRBD1. V shed 2 bases, J shed 0 bases, and the junction held 3 bases outside the gene matches. CDR1 is KGHSH and CDR2 is LQKENI in the germline V gene. This CDR3 spans 15 amino acids. CDR3 in DNA: TGTGCCAGCTCACCAATAGGGACAGTGAACACTGAAGCTTTCTTT. Translated, it gives CASSPIGTVNTEAFF.

J is TRBJ2-7 and V is TRBV28; 10 bases match TRBD2. This CDR3 contains 13 residues. Trimming removed 10 bases from V and 6 bases from J; junction bases left unmatched: 9. Germline V gene sequence: CDR1 MDHEN, CDR2 SYDVKM. As DNA, the CDR3 is TGTGCCACCCGGCCTAGCGGGAGTCCCGAGCAGTACTTC. Its translation is CATRPSGSPEQYF. The full variable domain, with the rest looked up from reference TRBV28 and TRBJ2-7, is DVKVTQSSRYLVKRTGEKVFLECVQDMDHENMFWYRQDPGLGLRLIYFSYDVKMKEKGDIPEGYSVSREKKERFSLILESASTNQTSMYLCATRPSGSPEQYFGPGTRLTVT.

The rearrangement uses TRBV6-5 and TRBJ1-2; D unresolved. V lost 6 bases to trimming and J lost 5 bases, with 19 bases between them. The CDR3 totals 15 residues. Germline V lookup: CDR1 MNHEY, CDR2 SVGAGI. The CDR3 is CASSGDSAGPYGYTF. DNA of the CDR3: TGTGCCAGCAGCGGTGACTCCGCCGGCCCATATGGCTACACCTTC.

This sequence joins TRBV10-3 and TRBJ2-5; D perhaps matches TRBD2 (6 bases). The length of the CDR3 is 13 residues. The germline V and J ends were trimmed by 2 bases and 4 bases, with 8 bases remaining between them. Germline CDR1 and CDR2: ENHRY and SYGVKD. This CDR3 is CAISEGGRETQYF. CDR3 DNA sequence: TGTGCCATCAGTGAGGGGGGGAGAGAGACCCAGTACTTC.

V gene TRBV10-3 combines with J gene TRBJ1-3, with 8 positions matching TRBD1. Germline V gives CDR1 ENHRY, CDR2 SYGVKD. Losses at the gene ends were 6 bases for V and 0 bases for J; bases not matched to a gene: 4. The CDR3 extends over 15 amino acids. The CDR3 loop reads CAISGQGLSGNTIYF. CDR3 coding DNA: TGTGCCATCAGCGGACAGGGCCTCTCTGGAAACACCATATATTTT.

The V call is TRBV5-1, the J call TRBJ2-5; TRBD1 is a possible D gene (5 bases). Trimming cost V 4 bases and J 3 bases, with 13 bases left between them. The CDR3 is made up of 14 amino acids. Germline CDR1 is SGHRS and CDR2 is YFSETQ. This CDR3 is CASSVTGYEETQYF. CDR3 coding DNA: TGCGCCAGCAGCGTTACAGGATATGAAGAGACCCAGTACTTC. The complete variable domain, with remaining parts taken from reference TRBV5-1 and TRBJ2-5, reads KAGVTQTPRYLIKTRGQQVTLSCSPISGHRSVSWYQQTPGQGLQFLFEYFSETQRNKGNFPGRFSGRQFSNSRSEMNVSTLELGDSALYLCASSVTGYEETQYFGPGTRLLVL.

This clone has a handful of counts. The rearrangement uses TRBV5-6 and TRBJ1-2, with 11 bases identical to TRBD1. CDR3 length: 15 residues. Germline lookup yields CDR1 SGHDT and CDR2 YYEEEE. V was clipped by 2 bases and J by 4 bases; unmatched bases: 4. The CDR3 DNA is TGTGCCAGCAGCTTCCGGGACAGGGGGTTCTATGGCTACACCTTC. Protein: CASSFRDRGFYGYTF.

This rearrangement joins TRBV6-1 to TRBJ2-7; TRBD2 matches 10 bases. The V and J ends lost 4 bases and 1 base, in that order; junction bases with no gene match: 4. Germline assignment: CDR1 MNHNS and CDR2 SASEGT. This CDR3 contains 15 residues. In nucleotides, the CDR3 is TGTGCCAGCAGTGGGTCTAGCGGGAGTTCCTACGAGCAGTACTTC. This encodes CASSGSSGSSYEQYF.

The chain recombines TRBV28 with TRBJ2-3; 12 bases are a match to TRBD2. CDR1 MDHEN and CDR2 SYDVKM come from the germline V gene. The CDR3 is 17 residues long. The V gene end was trimmed by 6 bases and the J gene end by 2 bases; junction bases not matched to a gene: 9. This CDR3 is CASSRLAGGPPTDTQYF. Written as DNA, the CDR3 is TGTGCCAGCAGCCGGCTAGCGGGGGGGCCTCCCACAGATACGCAGTATTTT.

The sample holds a few counts of this clone. V gene TRBV13 combines with J gene TRBJ2-1; 8 bases line up with TRBD2. V lost 4 bases and J lost 3; bases outside the gene matches: 11. This CDR3 has 17 amino acids. Germline V lookup: CDR1 PRHDT, CDR2 FYEKMQ (reference sequence). The CDR3 bases are TGTGCCAGCAGCTCCATAGTTAAGGCGGGGGGCTACAATGAGCAGTTCTTC. Translating gives CASSSIVKAGGYNEQFF.

Points on this clone: The sample holds other DNA sequences that translate to the same CDR3. This sequence joins TRBV5-1 and TRBJ1-1, with 7 bases matching TRBD1. The germline CDR1 and CDR2 sequences are SGHRS and YFSETQ. This CDR3 contains 14 residues. Trimming at V came to 0 bases and at J to 4 bases, leaving 3 bases not matched to a gene. CDR3 coding DNA: TGCGCCAGCAGCTTGGGGACAGGAAGCACTGAAGCTTTCTTT. It encodes CASSLGTGSTEAFF.

The V call is TRBV6-5, the J call TRBJ1-2, with TRBD1 as a possible D gene (5 bases). Germline lookup yields CDR1 MNHEY and CDR2 SVGAGI. The CDR3 contains 16 residues. Trimming shortened V by 0 bases and J by 4 bases, and 15 bases separated the two germline ends. CDR3 loop: CASSYSIGERGYGYTF. In DNA form, the CDR3 reads TGTGCCAGCAGTTACTCGATAGGGGAGCGGGGCTATGGCTACACCTTC.

The V gene is TRBV7-2, the J gene TRBJ2-5, with 7 bases fitting TRBD1. V lost 8 bases and J lost 5; bases outside the gene matches: 11. CDR3 size: 14 residues. Per germline, CDR1 SGHTA and CDR2 FQGNSA. The CDR3 coding sequence is TGTGCCAGCGCCCCGGCAGTACAGGGGGAGACCCAGTACTTC. Translating it yields CASAPAVQGETQYF.

The chain carries TRBV10-3 and TRBJ2-3; the D gene is possibly TRBD1 (6 bases). This CDR3 is 16 amino acids long. CDR1 and CDR2 from the germline V gene are ENHRY and SYGVKD. Trimming removed 2 bases at V and 0 bases at J, with 12 bases between. The CDR3 bases are TGTGCCATCAGTGAGGGGGGCTTGACTAGCACAGATACGCAGTATTTT. This codes for CAISEGGLTSTDTQYF.

V is TRBV18 and J is TRBJ1-5; the D is unclear. Per germline, CDR1 KGHSH and CDR2 LQKENI. V was shortened by 6 bases and J by 3 bases, with 18 bases between the two germline ends. The CDR3 totals 16 residues. This chain's CDR3 is CASSLGPSGINQPQHF. The CDR3 nucleotides read TGTGCCAGCTCTCTAGGGCCTTCGGGGATCAATCAGCCCCAGCATTTT. The entire variable domain, with the rest obtained from reference TRBV18 and TRBJ1-5, is as follows: NAGVMQNPRHLVRRRGQEARLRCSPMKGHSHVYWYRQLPEEGLKFMVYLQKENIIDESGMPKERFSAEFPKEGPSILRIQQVVRGDSAAYFCASSLGPSGINQPQHFGDGTRLSIL.

V usage is TRBV4-3 and J usage is TRBJ2-6; unclear D gene. Germline CDR1 reads LGHNA; CDR2 reads YSLEER. This CDR3 spans 16 amino acids. V lost 0 bases, J lost 0 bases, and 6 bases lay in between. CDR3 protein: CASSQERSSGANVLTF. CDR3 DNA sequence: TGCGCCAGCAGCCAAGAGCGGTCCTCTGGGGCCAACGTCCTGACTTTC.

The J gene is TRBJ2-2, the V gene TRBV5-4, with 13 bases matching TRBD2. CDR3 length equals 14 residues. V gave up 5 bases and J gave up 7 bases; unmatched junction bases: 2. The germline V gene encodes CDR1 SGHNT and CDR2 YYREEE (reference sequence). CDR3 DNA sequence: TGTGCCAGCAGACTAGCGGGAGGGAACGGGGAGCTGTTTTTT. It translates to CASRLAGGNGELFF.

The V and J genes are TRBV19 and TRBJ2-3, with D maybe TRBD2 (5 bases). Germline assignment: CDR1 LNHDA and CDR2 SQIVND (reference sequence). The CDR3 sequence is 20 residues long. The V gene lost 7 bases and the J gene lost 2 bases, with 31 bases spanning the gap. The CDR3 DNA reads as TGTGCCAGTAACTCTTGGAGGACGGATGAGACACCCCGCCCCACAGATACGCAGTATTTT. This translates into CASNSWRTDETPRPTDTQYF.

The chain employs TRBV27 and TRBJ1-5; 7 positions agree with TRBD1. Trimming took 7 bases from V and 7 from J; bases not matched to a gene: 16. The CDR3 is 16 amino acids. Germline V gene sequence: CDR1 MNHEY, CDR2 SMNVEV (reference sequence). CDR3 in DNA: TGTGCCAGCAAGGCCCCCTCCACAGGGGTAGGACAGCCCCAGCATTTT. Translating it yields CASKAPSTGVGQPQHF.

This rearrangement joins TRBV7-9 to TRBJ2-6; D is undetermined. CDR1 and CDR2 from the germline V gene are SEHNR and FQNEAQ (reference sequence). V lost 3 bases to trimming and J lost 0 bases, with 15 bases between them. This CDR3 has 18 residues. The CDR3 bases are TGTGCCAGCAGCTTTGTGGGCCGTACCTACTCTGGGGCCAACGTCCTGACTTTC. It encodes CASSFVGRTYSGANVLTF.

The chain joins TRBV2 to TRBJ2-7; TRBD2 matches 13 bases. Germline CDR1 is SNHLY and CDR2 is FYNNEI. The CDR3 consists of 14 residues. Germline trimming cut 0 bases from V and 12 bases from J; bases unmatched to any gene: 5. The DNA for the CDR3 is TGTGCCAGCAGTGAAGCGGGACTAGCGGGACCGGGGTACTTC. It encodes CASSEAGLAGPGYF.